A selection of T cell receptor beta chains follows, all from one sample in a study of T cells in Graves' hyperthyroidism and ophthalmopathy. One entry per CDR3 protein results from TCRdb running MiXCR on the multiplex PCR reads. The sample yields hundreds of thousands of distinct CDR3 sequences, about 15% seen once. The sequenced sample consisted of blood. The receptors come from a woman in her 30s with Graves' hyperthyroidism. Both conserved end residues are part of each CDR3. A D gene is named only where the DNA matches it firmly. Only part of the rows carry a size: once, few, many, or a class if the clone is expanded.

clone size: NA; J gene: TRBJ2-3; V gene: TRBV10-1; D gene: TRBD1; CDR3 protein: CASSESILGQGAADTQYF; CDR3 DNA: TGCGCCAGCAGTGAGTCGATTTTGGGACAGGGGGCAGCGGATACGCAGTATTTT
clone size: many; J gene: TRBJ2-3; V gene: TRBV7-6; D gene: TRBD1; CDR3 protein: CASSKVGQVGSRGTDTQYF; CDR3 DNA: TGTGCCAGCAGCAAAGTGGGACAGGTGGGCTCGCGCGGCACAGATACGCAGTATTTT
clone size: many; J gene: TRBJ2-2; V gene: TRBV2; D gene: NA; CDR3 protein: CASKGRSTGDGELFF; CDR3 DNA: TGTGCCAGCAAGGGCAGGTCGACAGGAGACGGGGAGCTGTTTTTT
clone size: many; J gene: TRBJ1-1; V gene: TRBV30; D gene: NA; CDR3 protein: CAWRGRPNTEAFF; CDR3 DNA: TGTGCCTGGAGGGGACGACCGAACACTGAAGCTTTCTTT
clone size: few; J gene: TRBJ1-1; V gene: TRBV9; D gene: NA; CDR3 protein: CASSVDPENTEAFF; CDR3 DNA: TGTGCCAGCAGCGTAGACCCTGAGAACACTGAAGCTTTCTTT
clone size: few; J gene: TRBJ2-3; V gene: TRBV9; D gene: TRBD2; CDR3 protein: CASSVGLAGATTADTQYF; CDR3 DNA: TGTGCCAGCAGCGTCGGACTAGCGGGAGCCACTACGGCAGATACGCAGTATTTT
clone size: many; J gene: TRBJ2-1; V gene: TRBV12-3/TRBV12-4; D gene: TRBD2; CDR3 protein: CASTATSGKYNEQFF; CDR3 DNA: TGTGCCAGCACCGCGACTAGCGGGAAGTACAATGAGCAGTTCTTC
clone size: many; J gene: TRBJ2-7; V gene: TRBV6-1; D gene: TRBD2; CDR3 protein: CASSPKRGGFTYEQYF; CDR3 DNA: TGTGCCAGCAGCCCAAAACGGGGAGGGTTTACCTACGAGCAGTACTTC
clone size: NA; J gene: TRBJ2-3; V gene: TRBV27; D gene: NA; CDR3 protein: CASRHKGLGDTQYF; CDR3 DNA: TGTGCCAGCAGACATAAGGGGTTAGGGGATACGCAGTATTTT
clone size: few; J gene: TRBJ2-5; V gene: TRBV27; D gene: NA; CDR3 protein: CASSPLLVQETQYF; CDR3 DNA: TGTGCCAGCAGTCCTCTTTTGGTCCAAGAGACCCAGTACTTC
clone size: many; J gene: TRBJ1-2; V gene: TRBV20-1; D gene: NA; CDR3 protein: CSAQLDRTQLNYGYTF; CDR3 DNA: TGCAGTGCTCAACTCGACAGGACCCAACTTAACTATGGCTACACCTTC
clone size: many; J gene: TRBJ1-4; V gene: TRBV2; D gene: TRBD1; CDR3 protein: CARRQGRNEKLFF; CDR3 DNA: TGTGCCAGGAGACAGGGCCGTAATGAAAAACTGTTTTTT
clone size: few; J gene: TRBJ2-5; V gene: TRBV6-1; D gene: NA; CDR3 protein: CASSLPGHGSGTQYF; CDR3 DNA: TGTGCCAGCAGCCTCCCGGGACACGGTTCAGGGACCCAGTACTTC
clone size: NA; J gene: TRBJ2-2; V gene: TRBV6-2/TRBV6-3; D gene: NA; CDR3 protein: CASGRVTGELFF; CDR3 DNA: TGTGCCAGCGGAAGGGTAACCGGGGAGCTGTTTTTT
clone size: many; J gene: TRBJ2-3; V gene: TRBV5-1; D gene: TRBD1; CDR3 protein: CASSLALQGMDTQYF; CDR3 DNA: TGCGCCAGCAGCTTGGCGTTACAGGGGATGGATACGCAGTATTTT
clone size: many; J gene: TRBJ2-1; V gene: TRBV6-5; D gene: NA; CDR3 protein: CASSYSTDREQFF; CDR3 DNA: TGTGCCAGCAGTTACTCGACAGACCGTGAGCAGTTCTTC
clone size: many; J gene: TRBJ2-1; V gene: TRBV27; D gene: NA; CDR3 protein: CASSLFQLDEQFF; CDR3 DNA: TGTGCCAGCAGTTTATTCCAACTTGATGAGCAGTTCTTC
clone size: many; J gene: TRBJ1-5; V gene: TRBV28; D gene: NA; CDR3 protein: CASSLPGLSDIRHF; CDR3 DNA: TGTGCCAGCAGTTTGCCGGGACTGTCTGACATAAGGCATTTT
clone size: NA; J gene: TRBJ2-1; V gene: TRBV29-1; D gene: NA; CDR3 protein: CSVVWVSYNEQFF; CDR3 DNA: TGCAGCGTTGTATGGGTTTCGTACAATGAGCAGTTCTTC
clone size: many; J gene: TRBJ2-2; V gene: TRBV19; D gene: NA; CDR3 protein: CASSDNRENTGELFF; CDR3 DNA: TGTGCCAGTAGTGATAACCGGGAAAACACCGGGGAGCTGTTTTTT
clone size: NA; J gene: TRBJ2-7; V gene: TRBV6-1; D gene: NA; CDR3 protein: CASSEDSQQYF; CDR3 DNA: TGTGCCAGCAGTGAAGACAGCCAGCAGTACTTC
clone size: many; J gene: TRBJ2-2; V gene: TRBV12-3/TRBV12-4; D gene: NA; CDR3 protein: CASSRDRGELFF; CDR3 DNA: TGTGCCAGCAGTCGCGACAGGGGGGAGCTGTTTTTT
clone size: many; J gene: TRBJ1-6; V gene: TRBV28; D gene: NA; CDR3 protein: CAIGRAAPLHF; CDR3 DNA: TGTGCCATCGGACGGGCAGCTCCCCTCCACTTT
clone size: few; J gene: TRBJ2-7; V gene: TRBV6-1; D gene: TRBD1; CDR3 protein: CAISGQGGYEQYF; CDR3 DNA: TGTGCCATATCCGGACAGGGAGGTTACGAGCAGTACTTC